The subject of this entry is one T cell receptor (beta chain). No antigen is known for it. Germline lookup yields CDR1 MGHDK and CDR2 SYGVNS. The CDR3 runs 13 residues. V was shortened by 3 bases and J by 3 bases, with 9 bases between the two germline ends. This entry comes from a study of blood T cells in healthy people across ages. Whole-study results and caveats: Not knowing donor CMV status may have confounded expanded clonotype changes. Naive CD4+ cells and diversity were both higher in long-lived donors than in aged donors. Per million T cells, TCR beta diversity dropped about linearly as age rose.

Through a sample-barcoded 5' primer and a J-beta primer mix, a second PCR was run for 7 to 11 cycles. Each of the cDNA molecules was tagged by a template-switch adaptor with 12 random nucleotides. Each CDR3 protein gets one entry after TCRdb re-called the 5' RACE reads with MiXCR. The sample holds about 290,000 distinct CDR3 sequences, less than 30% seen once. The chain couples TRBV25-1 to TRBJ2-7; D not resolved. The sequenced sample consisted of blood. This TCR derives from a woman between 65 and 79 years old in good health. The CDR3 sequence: CASSDPRNYEQYF. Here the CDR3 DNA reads TGTGCCAGCAGTGACCCACGCAACTACGAGCAGTACTTC.